This TCR beta chain was sequenced in a study of blood T cell repertoires in COVID-19. Study details: COVID-19 samples from acute and convalescent phases originated in the United States, Italy and Spain.

Germline V lookup: CDR1 SGHDT, CDR2 YYEEEE. The CDR3 consists of 17 residues. Trimming took off 2 bases at V and 3 bases at J, with 18 bases between the two ends. The protocol was immunoSEQ multiplex PCR, while the TCRdb copy is restricted to in-frame clones and leaves out a portion. Found here are 55,000 to 75,000 clones, roughly 89% of them singletons; the top ten hold 8.5%. The receptor comes from a human donor in a cohort sampled during active COVID-19. Sequences were obtained from peripheral blood. J is TRBJ1-3 and V is TRBV5-6; D call uncertain. The CDR3 reads CASSFTSVKGVGNTIYF. The CDR3, as DNA: TGTGCCAGCAGCTTCACTAGTGTGAAGGGAGTTGGAAACACCATATATTTT.